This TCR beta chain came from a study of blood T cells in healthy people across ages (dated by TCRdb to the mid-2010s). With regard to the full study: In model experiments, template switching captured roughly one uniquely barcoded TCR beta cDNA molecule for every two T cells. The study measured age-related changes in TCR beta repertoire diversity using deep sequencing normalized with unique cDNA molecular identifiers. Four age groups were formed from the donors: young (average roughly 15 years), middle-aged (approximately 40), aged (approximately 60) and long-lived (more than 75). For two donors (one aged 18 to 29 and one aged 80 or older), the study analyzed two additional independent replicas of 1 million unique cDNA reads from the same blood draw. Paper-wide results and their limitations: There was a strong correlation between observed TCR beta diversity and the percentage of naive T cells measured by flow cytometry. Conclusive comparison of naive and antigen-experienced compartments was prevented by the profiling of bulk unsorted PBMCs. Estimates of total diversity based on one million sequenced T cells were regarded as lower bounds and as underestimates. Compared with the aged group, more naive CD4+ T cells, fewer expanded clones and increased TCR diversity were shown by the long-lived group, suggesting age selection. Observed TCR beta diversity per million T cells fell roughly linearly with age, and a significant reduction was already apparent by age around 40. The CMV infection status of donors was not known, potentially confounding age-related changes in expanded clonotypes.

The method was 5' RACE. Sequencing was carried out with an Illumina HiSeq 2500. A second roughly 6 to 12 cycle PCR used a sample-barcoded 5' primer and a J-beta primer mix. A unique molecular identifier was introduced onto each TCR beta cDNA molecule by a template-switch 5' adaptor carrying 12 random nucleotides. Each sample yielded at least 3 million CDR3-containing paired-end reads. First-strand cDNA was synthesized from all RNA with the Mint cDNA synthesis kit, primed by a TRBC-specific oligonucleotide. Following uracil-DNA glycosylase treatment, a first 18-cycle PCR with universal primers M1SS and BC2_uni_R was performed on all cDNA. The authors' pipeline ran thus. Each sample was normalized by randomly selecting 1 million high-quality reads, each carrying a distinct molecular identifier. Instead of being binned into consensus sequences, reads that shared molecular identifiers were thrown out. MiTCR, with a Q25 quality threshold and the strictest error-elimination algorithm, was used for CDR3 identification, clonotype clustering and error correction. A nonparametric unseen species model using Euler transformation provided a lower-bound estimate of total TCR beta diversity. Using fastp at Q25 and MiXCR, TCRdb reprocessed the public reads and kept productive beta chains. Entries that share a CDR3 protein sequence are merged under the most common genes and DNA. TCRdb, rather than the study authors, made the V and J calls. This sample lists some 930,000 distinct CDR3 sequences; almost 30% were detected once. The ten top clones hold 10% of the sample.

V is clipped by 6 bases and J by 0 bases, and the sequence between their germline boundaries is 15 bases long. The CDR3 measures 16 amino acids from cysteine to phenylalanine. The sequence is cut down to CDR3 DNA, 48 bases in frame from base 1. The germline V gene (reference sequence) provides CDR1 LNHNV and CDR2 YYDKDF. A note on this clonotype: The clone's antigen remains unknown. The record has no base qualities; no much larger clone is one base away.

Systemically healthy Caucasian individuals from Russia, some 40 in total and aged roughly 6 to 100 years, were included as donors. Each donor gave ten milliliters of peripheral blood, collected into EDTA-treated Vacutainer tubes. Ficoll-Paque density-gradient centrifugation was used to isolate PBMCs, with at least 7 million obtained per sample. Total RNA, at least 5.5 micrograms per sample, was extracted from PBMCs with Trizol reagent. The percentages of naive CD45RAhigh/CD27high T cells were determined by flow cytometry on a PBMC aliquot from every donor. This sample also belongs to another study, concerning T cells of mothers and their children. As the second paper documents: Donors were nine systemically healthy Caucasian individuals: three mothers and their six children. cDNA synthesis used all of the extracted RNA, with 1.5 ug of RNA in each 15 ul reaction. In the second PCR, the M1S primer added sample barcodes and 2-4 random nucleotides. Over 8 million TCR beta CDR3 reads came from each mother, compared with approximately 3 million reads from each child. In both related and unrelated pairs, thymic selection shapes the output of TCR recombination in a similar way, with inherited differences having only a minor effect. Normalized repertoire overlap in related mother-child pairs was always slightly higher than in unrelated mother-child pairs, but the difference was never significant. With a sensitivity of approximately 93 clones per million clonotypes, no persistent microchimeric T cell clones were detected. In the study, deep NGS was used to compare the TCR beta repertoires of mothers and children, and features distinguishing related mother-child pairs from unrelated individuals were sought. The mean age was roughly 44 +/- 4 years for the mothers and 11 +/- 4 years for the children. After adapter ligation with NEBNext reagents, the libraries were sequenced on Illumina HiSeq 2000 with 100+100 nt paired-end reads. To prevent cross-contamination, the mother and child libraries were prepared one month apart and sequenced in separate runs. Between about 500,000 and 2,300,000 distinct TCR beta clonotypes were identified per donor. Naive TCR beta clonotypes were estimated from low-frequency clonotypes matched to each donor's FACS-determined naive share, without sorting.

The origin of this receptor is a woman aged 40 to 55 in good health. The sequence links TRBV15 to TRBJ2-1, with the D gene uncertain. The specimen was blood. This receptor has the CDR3 CATRPPARSSYNEQFF. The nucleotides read TGTGCCACCAGGCCCCCCGCCCGGAGCTCCTACAATGAGCAGTTCTTC.